This T cell receptor (beta chain) derives from a study of cytomegalovirus exposure and HLA in healthy donors. Study-wide results and caveats: Most TCR sequences were uncommon, yet certain public TCRs appeared in many donors.

Turning to this clone: The antigen remains undetermined.

The study ran its PCR with 60 Vbeta and 13 Jbeta primers. Measured with immunoSEQ multiplex PCR; TCRdb has only the in-frame clones, and not every one. The sample includes about 92,000 clones, more than 75% of them seen just once. The CDR3 is 19 residues long. CDR1 is SEHNR, CDR2 FQNEAQ, per germline (reference sequence). Trimming took 5 bases from V and 2 from J; bases not matched to a gene: 18. Sequencing was performed on PBMCs. V and J are TRBV7-9 and TRBJ1-1; 9 positions match TRBD1. The source of this sequence is a man between 18 and 29 years old in good health and CMV-seronegative. The CDR3 DNA reads TGTGCCAGCAGCCAAGGGGTAGGGGACAGGGCGTTTATAAACACTGAAGCTTTCTTT. It specifies CASSQGVGDRAFINTEAFF.